The 8 T cell receptor beta chains reported below all come from one sample, sequenced in a study of shared clonotypes between healthy human individuals. TCRdb keeps only in-frame clones here, not all; method: immunoSEQ multiplex PCR. Here the sample spans fewer than 200,000 clones, 85% to 95% being singletons. The sample taken for sequencing was naive CD4+ T cells sorted from blood. Subset indicated: CD45RA+ positively selected. Receptor source: a young woman in good health.

The V call is TRBV6-1, the J call TRBJ1-4; D is ambiguous. The germline CDR1 and CDR2 sequences are MNHNS and SASEGT. Trimming took 8 bases from V and 7 from J, leaving 17 bases between them. This CDR3 region has 14 residues. CDR3 DNA: TGTGCCAGCGTCTGGTCAGGCCGCGGTGAAAAACTGTTTTTT. Its translation: CASVWSGRGEKLFF.

The rearrangement uses TRBV14 and TRBJ1-4; D is unresolved. Germline V gene sequence: CDR1 SGHDN, CDR2 FVKESK. This CDR3 has 13 amino acids. V lost 1 base and J 4 bases, leaving 4 bases between the germline ends. The CDR3 DNA sequence: TGTGCCAGCAGCCAAGGGGGTAATGAAAAACTGTTTTTT. It specifies CASSQGGNEKLFF. The variable domain in full, completed from reference TRBV14 and TRBJ1-4, reads EAGVTQFPSHSVIEKGQTVTLRCDPISGHDNLYWYRRVMGKEIKFLLHFVKESKQDESGMPNNRFLAERTGGTYSTLKVQPAELEDSGVYFCASSQGGNEKLFFGSGTQLSVL.

The chain employs TRBV19 and TRBJ2-7, with TRBD1 as a possible D gene (6 bases). CDR1 is LNHDA and CDR2 is SQIVND in the germline V gene (reference sequence). The CDR3 has 14 amino acids. V was shortened by 3 bases and J by 3 bases, with 12 bases between the two germline ends. CDR3: CASSIAGESYEQYF. The DNA of the CDR3 is TGTGCCAGTAGTATCGCAGGGGAGAGCTACGAGCAGTACTTC.

V and J are TRBV27 and TRBJ1-5; D ambiguous. Trimming took off 2 bases at V and 0 bases at J, with 8 bases between the two ends. Germline CDR1 MNHEY, CDR2 SMNVEV (reference sequence). The CDR3 is 15 residues long. CDR3 loop: CASSLGQTSNQPQHF. CDR3 sequence (DNA): TGTGCCAGCAGTTTAGGGCAGACTAGCAATCAGCCCCAGCATTTT.

This chain joins TRBV2 and TRBJ2-7; 7 positions agree with TRBD1. The V and J ends lost 7 bases and 2 bases, in that order; junction bases with no gene match: 5. Germline CDR1 SNHLY, CDR2 FYNNEI. CDR3 length equals 13 residues. The CDR3 spells CASIRDSPYEQYF. DNA for the CDR3: TGTGCCAGCATACGGGACAGTCCCTACGAGCAGTACTTC.

The chain joins TRBV18 to TRBJ2-7; perhaps TRBD1 as D (5 bases). Trimming removed 3 bases from V and 10 bases from J, with 19 bases in between. The CDR3 is 14 amino acids. CDR1 KGHSH and CDR2 LQKENI come from the germline V gene. The CDR3 DNA reads TGTGCCAGCTCACCCTTACGGGCAGGGCTCGGTCAGTACTTC. Protein: CASSPLRAGLGQYF.

The chain carries TRBV12-1 and TRBJ2-1. TRBV12-1 is labeled a pseudogene. The CDR3 runs 19 residues. CDR3 protein: CASSPTPTSNRDDYNEQFF. The CDR3 DNA follows: TGTGCCAGCAGCCCCACACCAACGTCAAACCGGGACGACTACAATGAGCAGTTCTTC.

This clone has only a few counts. The chain employs TRBV19 and TRBJ2-7; TRBD2 is a possible D gene (6 bases). CDR1 is LNHDA and CDR2 is SQIVND in the germline V gene (reference sequence). With 5 bases removed from V and 6 bases from J, the gap between germline ends came to 17 bases. The CDR3 is 14 residues long. As DNA, the CDR3 is TGTGCCAGTAGTTGGGACTTCCAGACAAGCGAGCAGTACTTC. Translating it yields CASSWDFQTSEQYF.